The 12 T cell receptor beta chains presented below share a single source sample, sequenced in a study of regulatory T cells in long-lasting Graves disease. Through Arm-PCR of CDR3 regions and iRepertoire HTBI primers, TCR beta libraries were built. Via MiXCR, TCRdb re-called the multiplex PCR reads, giving one row per CDR3 protein. Altogether under 400,000 distinct CDR3 sequences are present, over 15% being singletons, with the ten largest covering 25% to 30%. Time point described: newly diagnosed GD, antithyroid drugs for less than 3 months. Extracted PBMC RNA gave rise to the TCR library. In addition, the sample was reused for a study of T cells in Graves' hyperthyroidism and ophthalmopathy.

This specimen was peripheral blood mononuclear cells (PBMCs), taken at new diagnosis, from a patient treated with antithyroid drugs. The receptors were sampled from a middle-aged man with Graves disease.

There are a few counts of this clonotype. The chain carries TRBV30 and TRBJ1-2; D is unresolved. The ends were cut back, 0 bases at V and 8 bases at J, with 10 bases in the middle. Per germline, CDR1 GTSNPN and CDR2 SVGIG (reference sequence). The CDR3 totals 12 residues. This chain's CDR3 is CAWSVSTVGYTF. CDR3 nucleotides: TGTGCCTGGAGTGTTTCGACCGTAGGCTACACCTTC.

Points on this clonotype: A far larger clone is just one base off, so this is likely a read error. J is TRBJ1-4 and V is TRBV6-2 or TRBV6-3, with TRBD1 identical over 9 bases. This CDR3 comprises 15 residues. The V and J ends lost 6 bases and 6 bases, in that order; junction bases with no gene match: 8. The germline V gene has CDR1 MNHEY and CDR2 SVGEGT. The DNA of the CDR3 is TGTGCCAGCAGGAGAACCAGGACAGGGGATGAAAAACTGTTTTTT. Translating gives CASRRTRTGDEKLFF.

V usage is TRBV18 and J usage is TRBJ1-1; 10 nucleotides match TRBD1. J gave up 3 bases and V 3 bases, and 4 bases lay outside the gene matches. CDR1 and CDR2 (germline): KGHSH, LQKENI. The CDR3 totals 15 residues. The CDR3 region is CASSPRDRGDTEAFF. CDR3 coding DNA: TGTGCCAGCTCACCTCGGGACAGGGGCGACACTGAAGCTTTCTTT. Full variable domain (rest looked up from reference TRBV18 and TRBJ1-1): NAGVMQNPRHLVRRRGQEARLRCSPMKGHSHVYWYRQLPEEGLKFMVYLQKENIIDESGMPKERFSAEFPKEGPSILRIQQVVRGDSAAYFCASSPRDRGDTEAFFGQGTRLTVV.

This clonotype was counted ten times or more. V is TRBV12-3 or TRBV12-4 and J is TRBJ1-2; D is possibly TRBD1 (5 bases). Trimming took 6 bases from V and 6 from J, leaving 14 bases between them. The CDR3 sequence is 13 residues long. The CDR3 region has the DNA TGTGCCAGCAGCCGAAGGACAAGCGATGGCTACACCTTC. It yields the protein CASSRRTSDGYTF.

This sequence joins TRBV18 and TRBJ1-2; no firm D call. The germline V gene has CDR1 KGHSH and CDR2 LQKENI. Deletions cut 2 bases from V and 8 bases from J, with 12 bases between. The CDR3 totals 13 residues. As DNA, the CDR3 is TGTGCCAGCTCACCAATCCATGTCAAGGGCTACACCTTC. It is translated as CASSPIHVKGYTF.

This clonotype has just a few counts. The rearrangement joins TRBV3-1 to TRBJ1-5, with TRBD1 matching 8 bases. The CDR3 sequence is 15 residues long. V lost 4 bases, J lost 3 bases, and 5 bases stayed unmatched. Germline CDR1 LGHDT, CDR2 YNNKEL (reference sequence). DNA for the CDR3: TGTGCCAGCAGCCTAGGGGACAGGAACAATCAGCCCCAGCATTTT. This encodes CASSLGDRNNQPQHF.

There are many counts of this clonotype. The chain is built from TRBV2 and TRBJ1-4; D unclear. Germline values: CDR1 SNHLY, CDR2 FYNNEI. The germline V and J ends were trimmed by 0 bases and 8 bases, with 16 bases remaining between them. CDR3 length equals 16 residues. Here the CDR3 reads CASSEAGVGFGEKLFF. The CDR3 bases are TGTGCCAGCAGTGAAGCCGGGGTTGGGTTTGGGGAAAAACTGTTTTTT.

Regarding this clonotype: A far larger clone lies a single base away; this is likely a read error. The J gene is TRBJ1-1, the V gene TRBV9; D not certain. The CDR3 loop spans 16 amino acids. Germline assignment: CDR1 SGDLS and CDR2 YYNGEE. The CDR3 nucleotides read TGCGCCAGCAGCTACCAAGGGAGGCGGGCTAACACTGAAGCTTTCTTT. Translation: CASSYQGRRANTEAFF.

This clonotype showed up many times. The V gene is TRBV14, the J gene TRBJ2-1; no clear D gene. V shed 0 bases and J shed 0 bases, with 9 bases lying between them. This CDR3 region has 16 residues. Per germline, CDR1 SGHDN and CDR2 FVKESK. CDR3 in amino acids: CASSQDGGSSYNEQFF. The DNA of the CDR3 is TGTGCCAGCAGCCAAGATGGCGGAAGCTCCTACAATGAGCAGTTCTTC.

V usage is TRBV4-1 and J usage is TRBJ2-3; 12 bases match TRBD1. V gave up 0 bases and J gave up 6 bases; unmatched junction bases: 1. The germline gives CDR1 MGHRA, CDR2 YSYEKL. The CDR3 has 15 residues. The CDR3 reads CASSQEGTGGDTQYF. CDR3 coding DNA: TGCGCCAGCAGCCAAGAAGGGACAGGGGGCGATACGCAGTATTTT.

This clonotype has only a few counts. The rearrangement joins TRBV4-2 to TRBJ2-7; D may be TRBD1 (6 bases). CDR1 LGHNA and CDR2 YNFKEQ come from the germline V gene. The CDR3 is 15 amino acids. V lost 1 base, J lost 1 base, and 11 bases lay in between. The CDR3 DNA reads TGTGCCAGCAGCCAAGCGGCAGGGGTTTCCTACGAGCAGTACTTC. It translates to CASSQAAGVSYEQYF.

Comments on this clonotype: One end of the junction fails to match germline, which may point to a read error. This chain joins TRBV20-1 and TRBJ2-7; D may be TRBD1 (6 bases). TRBJ2-1 explains the end of the DNA better; the J call may be wrong. CDR1 is DFQATT and CDR2 is SNEGSKA in the germline V gene (reference sequence). The CDR3 runs 14 residues. CDR3 nucleotide sequence: TGCAGTGCCCCTATTAGGGGGTCCTCCAATGAGCAGTTCTTC. Encoded protein: CSAPIRGSSNEQFF.